The T cell receptor (beta chain) under discussion was sequenced for a study of neurological immune-mediated disorders. The study's findings and limits: It was HTLV-1-associated myelopathy that showed the most TCR clonal expansion, while multiple sclerosis showed the least, falling below healthy controls. Among 34 multiple sclerosis patients, 18 had repertoires that phylogenetic grouping placed in one related-CDR3 cluster, a possible signature.

With 10-nucleotide random UMIs included, cDNA was synthesized by 5'RACE. TCRdb reprocessed the 5' RACE reads with MiXCR, giving one entry per CDR3 protein. The data hold about 120,000 distinct CDR3 sequences, with approximately 3.2% observed a single time. The unsorted libraries were generated from a total of 2 million PBMCs, which had been stored in RNAlater at -80 C. In the case of this clonotype: Its antigen is as yet unknown. At one end the junction does not follow the germline gene, possibly because of a read error.

There are 14 residues in the CDR3. Germline values: CDR1 GTSNPN, CDR2 SVGIG (reference sequence). V gene TRBV30 combines with J gene TRBJ1-1; maybe TRBD1 (6 bases). Sequencing was done on a sample of PBMCs. The origin of this receptor is a young woman with multiple sclerosis. CDR3 loop: CAWARTDMNTAAFF. The CDR3, as DNA: TGTGCCTGGGCGAGGACAGATATGAACACTGCAGCTTTCTTT.